Listed below are T cell receptor beta chains from one sample, sequenced in a study of cytomegalovirus exposure and HLA in healthy donors. Generated by immunoSEQ multiplex PCR, the TCRdb table keeps only in-frame clones and is missing some. The sample shows 150,000 to 200,000 clones, 70% to 80% of them seen only once. Sequencing was performed on PBMCs. Source of these receptors: a male donor in good health and CMV-seronegative. Both conserved end residues are part of each CDR3. Fields, in order: J gene, D gene, V gene, clone size, CDR3 protein, CDR3 DNA. The D gene is left open where the match is weak. A clone size is listed for some rows: how often the clone was seen (once, few, many), or a class if it is expanded.

J: TRBJ1-1
D: .
V: TRBV7-3
size: .
CDR3: CASSSGGGRTEAFF
DNA: TGTGCCAGCAGCTCCGGGGGTGGACGGACTGAAGCTTTCTTT

J: TRBJ2-3
D: .
V: TRBV18
size: .
CDR3: CASSPGTQGEDTQYF
DNA: TGTGCCAGCTCACCAGGTACACAGGGAGAAGATACGCAGTATTTT

J: TRBJ1-5
D: .
V: TRBV27
size: once
CDR3: CASRVGTPDNQPQHF
DNA: TGTGCCAGCAGAGTCGGGACACCTGACAATCAGCCCCAGCATTTT

J: TRBJ1-6
D: .
V: TRBV6-1
size: .
CDR3: CASGAAYNSPLHF
DNA: TGTGCCAGCGGAGCGGCCTATAATTCACCCCTCCACTTT

J: TRBJ1-5
D: TRBD1
V: TRBV2
size: .
CDR3: CASSEARAGGHQPQHF
DNA: TGTGCCAGCAGTGAAGCGCGGGCAGGGGGGCATCAGCCCCAGCATTTT

J: TRBJ2-3
D: .
V: TRBV7-9
size: .
CDR3: CASRHGRTDTQYF
DNA: TGTGCCAGCCGTCACGGGAGAACAGATACGCAGTATTTT

J: TRBJ2-7
D: .
V: TRBV28
size: .
CDR3: CASTLSGGSSYEQYF
DNA: TGTGCCAGCACCCTATCCGGAGGGAGCTCCTACGAGCAGTACTTC

J: TRBJ2-2
D: TRBD1
V: TRBV10-3
size: .
CDR3: CAISPTGGENTGELFF
DNA: TGTGCCATCAGTCCGACAGGGGGCGAGAACACCGGGGAGCTGTTTTTT

J: TRBJ1-1
D: TRBD1
V: TRBV2
size: .
CDR3: CASRLDQGAQFMNTEAFF
DNA: TGTGCCAGTCGTCTTGATCAGGGGGCGCAGTTCATGAACACTGAAGCTTTCTTT

J: TRBJ1-6
D: TRBD1
V: TRBV5-4
size: .
CDR3: CASSLGTGDSPLHF
DNA: TGTGCCAGCAGCTTGGGGACAGGGGACTCACCCCTCCACTTT

J: TRBJ2-3
D: TRBD2
V: TRBV6-4
size: .
CDR3: CASSPSGRRDTQYF
DNA: TGTGCCAGCAGCCCTAGCGGGAGAAGAGATACGCAGTATTTT

J: TRBJ1-2
D: TRBD1
V: TRBV7-2
size: .
CDR3: CASSLVTGGAGGYTF
DNA: TGTGCCAGCAGCTTAGTTACAGGGGGCGCGGGTGGCTACACCTTC

J: TRBJ2-7
D: TRBD1
V: TRBV7-9
size: .
CDR3: CASSVRQGFYEQYF
DNA: TGTGCCAGCAGCGTAAGACAGGGGTTCTACGAGCAGTACTTC

J: TRBJ2-7
D: .
V: TRBV9
size: few
CDR3: CASSVGQTSSYEQYF
DNA: TGTGCCAGCAGCGTAGGACAGACGAGCTCCTACGAGCAGTACTTC

J: TRBJ1-1
D: .
V: TRBV9
size: .
CDR3: CASSLTGSENTEAFF
DNA: TGTGCCAGCAGCCTTACAGGGTCCGAGAACACTGAAGCTTTCTTT

J: TRBJ2-3
D: .
V: TRBV6-5
size: .
CDR3: CASSYSGGYSADTQYF
DNA: TGTGCCAGCAGTTACTCTGGGGGGTACTCGGCAGATACGCAGTATTTT

J: TRBJ2-1
D: .
V: TRBV30
size: .
CDR3: CAWSVREYNEQFF
DNA: TGTGCCTGGAGTGTACGGGAGTACAATGAGCAGTTCTTC

J: TRBJ2-5
D: TRBD1
V: TRBV11-2
size: .
CDR3: CASSSGTGGSQETQYF
DNA: TGTGCCAGCAGCTCCGGGACAGGGGGCTCCCAAGAGACCCAGTACTTC

J: TRBJ2-1
D: .
V: TRBV7-9
size: .
CDR3: CASSSMTGGRLADYNEQFF
DNA: TGTGCCAGCAGCTCCATGACAGGGGGCCGACTAGCGGACTACAATGAGCAGTTCTTC

J: TRBJ2-3
D: .
V: TRBV5-4
size: .
CDR3: CASSFERGDTQYF
DNA: TGTGCCAGCAGCTTCGAAAGGGGTGATACGCAGTATTTT